These 23 T cell receptor beta chains originate from one sample sequenced in a study of blood T cell repertoires in COVID-19 (dated by TCRdb to 2019 to 2021). The library was generated by the immunoSEQ multiplex PCR assay. This immuneACCESS table, as held by TCRdb, lists in-frame sequences with V and J called but not all clones. Of the missing ones, under half trace to an unresolved V gene in checked studies; the others have no known cause. This sample has approximately 200,000 clones in its table, and roughly 84% of those were observed once. The ten largest make up over 2.5% of the sample. Sequencing was done on a sample of peripheral blood. These receptors came from a man in his fifties or sixties who had recovered from COVID-19.

This chain connects TRBV15 to TRBJ1-2, with 9 positions matching TRBD1. The J segment lost 2 bases and the V segment lost 0 bases, leaving 7 bases of the junction unmatched. The CDR3 sequence is 17 residues long. The germline V gene encodes CDR1 LNHNV and CDR2 YYDKDF (reference sequence). The DNA for the CDR3 is TGTGCCACCAGCAGAGATTTGGGACAGGGTGGGAACTATGGCTACACCTTC. This codes for CATSRDLGQGGNYGYTF.

The CDR3 here is CASSLGPGESYEQYF. CDR3 sequence (DNA): TGTGCCAGCAGCTTGGGTCCAGGGGAATCCTACGAGCAGTACTTC. The chain links TRBV5-5 to TRBJ2-7; D might be TRBD1 (6 bases). Trimming left V 0 bases short and J 1 base short, with 11 bases between. The CDR3 consists of 15 residues. CDR1 and CDR2 from the germline V gene are SGHKS and YYEKEE (reference sequence).

V is TRBV2 and J is TRBJ2-7; D might be TRBD2 (6 bases). CDR3 length: 13 amino acids. Germline V gene sequence: CDR1 SNHLY, CDR2 FYNNEI. V lost 7 bases to trimming and J lost 5 bases, with 15 bases between them. As DNA, the CDR3 is TGTGCCAGCACCCCCCGGGGGTTCAACGAGCAGTACTTC. This codes for CASTPRGFNEQYF. Combining the CDR3 with reference TRBV2 and TRBJ2-7 gives the whole variable domain EPEVTQTPSHQVTQMGQEVILRCVPISNHLYFYWYRQILGQKVEFLVSFYNNEISEKSEIFDDQFSVERPDGSNFTLKIRSTKLEDSAMYFCASTPRGFNEQYFGPGTRLTVT.

The sample holds a few counts of this clone. This chain connects TRBV9 to TRBJ2-1; 15 bases align to TRBD2. V lost 4 bases, J lost 7 bases, and 6 bases stayed unmatched. This CDR3 is 16 amino acids long. Germline V CDR1 and CDR2: SGDLS, YYNGEE. CDR3 protein: CASSTGTSGRQNEQFF. The DNA for the CDR3 is TGTGCCAGCAGCACCGGGACTAGCGGGAGGCAGAATGAGCAGTTCTTC. The full variable domain, completed using reference TRBV9 and TRBJ2-1, is DSGVTQTPKHLITATGQRVTLRCSPRSGDLSVYWYQQSLDQGLQFLIQYYNGEERAKGNILERFSAQQFPDLHSELNLSSLELGDSALYFCASSTGTSGRQNEQFFGPGTRLTVL.

V and J are TRBV6-1 and TRBJ2-7, with 7 bases lining up with TRBD2. V dropped 2 bases and J dropped 4; count of bases not matched to a gene: 2. Germline V gene data show CDR1 as MNHNS and CDR2 as SASEGT. This CDR3 spans 13 amino acids. In nucleotides, the CDR3 is TGTGCCAGCAGTGAACTAGCGGAGTACGAGCAGTACTTC. Its translation is CASSELAEYEQYF.

The table lists this clone with a count of one. The V call is TRBV3-1 (or the pseudogene TRBV3-2), the J call TRBJ2-5; 9 nucleotides match TRBD1. J gave up 5 bases and V 2 bases, and 9 bases lay outside the gene matches. This CDR3 has 16 amino acids. CDR1 is LGHDT and CDR2 is YNNKEL in the germline V gene (reference sequence). The CDR3 DNA reads as TGTGCCAGCAGCCAACCTGGGACAGGGATGGTCGAGACCCAGTACTTC. This gives the protein CASSQPGTGMVETQYF.

This chain links TRBV5-1 with TRBJ2-6; no firm D call. The CDR3 totals 16 residues. Looked up from germline, CDR1 is SGHRS and CDR2 is YFSETQ. Trimming removed 1 base at V and 0 bases at J, with 8 bases between. In DNA, the CDR3 is TGCGCCAGCAGCTTGTTACAGCTCTCTGGGGCCAACGTCCTGACTTTC. It specifies CASSLLQLSGANVLTF.

CDR3 amino acids: CASTDWRGNTGELFF. The CDR3 DNA reads TGTGCCAGCACCGACTGGAGGGGGAACACCGGGGAGCTGTTTTTT. The chain combines TRBV7-8 with TRBJ2-2; a possible D gene is TRBD2 (6 bases). Between the trimmed V and J ends, which lost 7 bases and 1 base, there was a span of 13 bases. The CDR3 consists of 15 residues. Germline-derived CDR1 and CDR2 are SGHVS and FQNEAQ. The whole variable domain, filled in from reference TRBV7-8 and TRBJ2-2, reads GAGVSQSPRYKVAKRGQDVALRCDPISGHVSLFWYQQALGQGPEFLTYFQNEAQLDKSGLPSDRFFAERPEGSVSTLKIQRTQQEDSAVYLCASTDWRGNTGELFFGEGSRLTVL.

The V call is TRBV3-1 (or the pseudogene TRBV3-2), the J call TRBJ2-2; D uncertain. The CDR3 sequence is 14 residues long. The ends were cut back, 1 base at V and 4 bases at J, with 7 bases in the middle. Germline CDR1 reads LGHDT; CDR2 reads YNNKEL (reference sequence). Written as DNA, the CDR3 is TGTGCCAGCAGCCAAGGTCCTATCACCGGGGAGCTGTTTTTT. Amino acids: CASSQGPITGELFF.

The chain combines TRBV19 with TRBJ1-3; perhaps TRBD1 as D (6 bases). Germline lookup yields CDR1 LNHDA and CDR2 SQIVND (reference sequence). The CDR3 contains 14 residues. Trimming cost V 4 bases and J 6 bases, with 13 bases left between them. DNA of the CDR3: TGTGCCAGTAGTAGGATGGGGGCCGCAAACACCATATATTTT. It codes for CASSRMGAANTIYF.

This clone was detected only once. This sequence joins TRBV7-9 and TRBJ2-1; 9 bases match TRBD2. This CDR3 has 18 amino acids. V lost 5 bases to trimming and J lost 9 bases; unmatched junction nucleotides: 20. The germline CDR1 and CDR2 sequences are SEHNR and FQNEAQ (reference sequence). CDR3 residues: CASSPDGGRAGRESEQFF. In DNA form, the CDR3 reads TGTGCCAGCAGCCCGGACGGCGGGAGGGCCGGAAGGGAAAGTGAGCAGTTCTTC. Filled out from reference TRBV7-9 and TRBJ2-1, the complete variable domain reads DTGVSQNPRHKITKRGQNVTFRCDPISEHNRLYWYRQTLGQGPEFLTYFQNEAQLEKSRLLSDRFSAERPKGSFSTLEIQRTEQGDSAMYLCASSPDGGRAGRESEQFFGPGTRLTVL.

The V call is TRBV6-2 or TRBV6-3, the J call TRBJ2-5; D may be TRBD1 (5 bases). Trimming removed 5 bases from V and 2 bases from J, with 12 bases in between. Germline assignment: CDR1 MNHEY and CDR2 SVGEGT. The CDR3 is 14 residues long. Written as DNA, the CDR3 is TGTGCCAGCAGTACGCCCCGGACACAAGAGACCCAGTACTTC. Amino acid sequence: CASSTPRTQETQYF.

DNA for the CDR3: TGTGCCAGCAGCTTAGAGAGTGGAAGGAGCTCCTACAATGAGCAGTTCTTC. Its translation: CASSLESGRSSYNEQFF. The chain has TRBV7-9 and TRBJ2-1; D remains ambiguous. Germline V gene lookup returns CDR1 SEHNR and CDR2 FQNEAQ (reference sequence). V lost 1 base to trimming and J lost 0 bases, with 13 bases between them. The CDR3 runs 17 residues.

The V and J genes are TRBV30 and TRBJ1-2, with D possibly matching TRBD1 (6 bases). Germline V gene sequence: CDR1 GTSNPN, CDR2 SVGIG (reference sequence). The ends were cut back, 5 bases at V and 4 bases at J, with 20 bases in the middle. This CDR3 contains 15 residues. CDR3 nucleotide sequence: TGTGCCTGGGACGGACAGCTGACGGTTCGCTATGGCTACACCTTC. Translated: CAWDGQLTVRYGYTF.

Turning to this clone: Because the CDR3's place on the DNA is in doubt, the DNA is left out and the CDR3 is given as listed by TCRdb. The CDR3 spells CGDAVPVVFSPTLASTDTQYF. This chain uses TRBV19 with TRBJ2-3; the table's D call, TRBD2, was not checked against the DNA. The CDR3 spans 21 amino acids, including both terminal residues. From germline, CDR1 is LNHDA and CDR2 SQIVND (reference sequence).

V is TRBV28 and J is TRBJ1-1, with a possible D match to TRBD1 (5 bases). V was shortened by 8 bases and J by 6 bases, with 19 bases between the two germline ends. This CDR3 region has 14 residues. Germline V gene lookup returns CDR1 MDHEN and CDR2 SYDVKM. This CDR3 reads CASGTAGKLAEAFF. The CDR3 nucleotides read TGTGCCAGCGGAACAGCAGGGAAGTTAGCTGAAGCTTTCTTT.

This clone was detected only once. The chain links TRBV3-1 (or the pseudogene TRBV3-2) to TRBJ2-5; 7 nucleotides agree with TRBD2. Germline CDR1 and CDR2: LGHDT and YNNKEL (reference sequence). CDR3 length: 13 residues. The trim removed 3 bases at V and 4 bases at J, leaving 2 bases unmatched. The CDR3 coding sequence is TGTGCCAGCAGCCATCGCGGGGGAGAGACCCAGTACTTC. Amino acids: CASSHRGGETQYF.

This chain uses TRBV10-1 with TRBJ1-3; D unclear. This CDR3 region has 14 residues. V was cut by 3 bases and J by 1 base, with 7 bases left in between. CDR1 is WNHNN and CDR2 is SYGVQD in the germline V gene (reference sequence). Written as DNA, the CDR3 is TGCGCCAGCAGTGAAGCCACTTCTGGAAACACCATATATTTT. It codes for CASSEATSGNTIYF.

The chain combines TRBV4-2 with TRBJ1-4, with 9 bases fitting TRBD1. CDR3 size: 15 residues. CDR1 LGHNA and CDR2 YNFKEQ come from the germline V gene. Trimming cost V 4 bases and J 7 bases; bases outside gene matches: 7. DNA for the CDR3: TGTGCCAGCAGCCCTACCGGGACAGGGACTGAAAAACTGTTTTTT. Translated, it gives CASSPTGTGTEKLFF.

V usage is TRBV7-9 and J usage is TRBJ1-4; TRBD1 aligns across 7 bases. CDR1 is SEHNR and CDR2 is FQNEAQ in the germline V gene (reference sequence). Trimming took 5 bases from V and 8 from J; bases not matched to a gene: 8. The CDR3 spans 14 residues. The CDR3 DNA is TGTGCCAGCAGCACAACAGGGGTGGAAGAAAAACTGTTTTTT. Amino acid sequence: CASSTTGVEEKLFF.

The table lists this clone with a few counts. The rearrangement joins TRBV15 to TRBJ2-7, with 8 bases that match TRBD1. Looked up from germline, CDR1 is LNHNV and CDR2 is YYDKDF (reference sequence). V lost 4 bases, J lost 3 bases, and 5 bases stayed unmatched. There are 14 residues in the CDR3. In nucleotides, the CDR3 is TGTGCCACCAGCATGAGACAGGGGAACTACGAGCAGTACTTC. Its protein product is CATSMRQGNYEQYF.

The V call is TRBV12-3 or TRBV12-4, the J call TRBJ2-1; D might be TRBD1 (5 bases). The CDR3 has 13 residues. V was trimmed by 2 bases and J by 9 bases, leaving 11 bases between them. The CDR3 bases are TGTGCCAGCAGTTTAACAGGTGTCGGTGAGCAGTTCTTC. Its translation is CASSLTGVGEQFF.

This clone showed up just once. The gene calls are TRBV19 and TRBJ2-3, with 9 bases matching TRBD2. J gave up 2 bases and V 1 base, and 10 bases lay outside the gene matches. Germline V gives CDR1 LNHDA, CDR2 SQIVND (reference sequence). The CDR3 totals 18 residues. The CDR3 loop is CASSIGSRAGGNTDTQYF. DNA for the CDR3: TGTGCCAGTAGTATAGGTTCGCGAGCGGGAGGAAACACAGATACGCAGTATTTT.